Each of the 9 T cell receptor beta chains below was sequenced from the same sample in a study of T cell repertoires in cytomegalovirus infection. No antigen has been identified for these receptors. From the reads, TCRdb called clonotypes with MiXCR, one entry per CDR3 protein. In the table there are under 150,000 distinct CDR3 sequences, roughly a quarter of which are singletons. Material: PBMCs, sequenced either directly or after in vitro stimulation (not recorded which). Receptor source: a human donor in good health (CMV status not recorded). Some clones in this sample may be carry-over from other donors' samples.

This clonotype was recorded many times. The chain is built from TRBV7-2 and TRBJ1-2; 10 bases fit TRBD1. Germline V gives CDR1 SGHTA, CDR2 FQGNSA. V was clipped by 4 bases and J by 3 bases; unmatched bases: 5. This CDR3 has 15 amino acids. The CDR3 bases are TGTGCCAGCAGCTCCCTCGACAGGGGGCACTATGGCTACACCTTC. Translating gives CASSSLDRGHYGYTF.

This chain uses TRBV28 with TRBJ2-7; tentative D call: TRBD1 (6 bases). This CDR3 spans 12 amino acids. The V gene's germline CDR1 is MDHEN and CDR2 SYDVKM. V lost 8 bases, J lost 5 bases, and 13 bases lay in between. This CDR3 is CASLDRRNEQYF. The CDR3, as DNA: TGTGCCAGCCTTGACAGGAGAAACGAGCAGTACTTC.

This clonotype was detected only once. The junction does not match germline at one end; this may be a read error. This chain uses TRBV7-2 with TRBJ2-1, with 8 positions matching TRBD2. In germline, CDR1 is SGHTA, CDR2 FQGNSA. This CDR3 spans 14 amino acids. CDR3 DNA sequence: TGTGCCAGCATCTTAGAAGGCGGGAGGCTTGAGCAGTTCTTC. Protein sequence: CASILEGGRLEQFF.

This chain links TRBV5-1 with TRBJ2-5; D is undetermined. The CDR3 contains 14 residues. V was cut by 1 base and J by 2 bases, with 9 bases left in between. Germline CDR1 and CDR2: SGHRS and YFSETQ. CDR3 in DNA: TGCGCCAGCAGCTTGAGTCTGACACAAGAGACCCAGTACTTC. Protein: CASSLSLTQETQYF.

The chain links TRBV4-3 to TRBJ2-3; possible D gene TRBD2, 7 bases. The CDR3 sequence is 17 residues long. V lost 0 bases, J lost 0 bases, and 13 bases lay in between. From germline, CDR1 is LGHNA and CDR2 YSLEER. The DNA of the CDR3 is TGCGCCAGCAGCCAAGATACAGGGAGGGGGAGCACAGATACGCAGTATTTT. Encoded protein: CASSQDTGRGSTDTQYF.

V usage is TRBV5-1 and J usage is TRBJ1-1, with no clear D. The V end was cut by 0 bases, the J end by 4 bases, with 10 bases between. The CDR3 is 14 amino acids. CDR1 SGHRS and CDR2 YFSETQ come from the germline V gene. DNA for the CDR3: TGCGCCAGCAGCTTGGACGGGTCGCGCACTGAAGCTTTCTTT. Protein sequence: CASSLDGSRTEAFF.

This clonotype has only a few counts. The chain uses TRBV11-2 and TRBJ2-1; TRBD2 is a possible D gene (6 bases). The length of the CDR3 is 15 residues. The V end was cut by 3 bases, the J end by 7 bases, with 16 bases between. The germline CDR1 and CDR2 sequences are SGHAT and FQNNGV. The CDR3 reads CASSFLYGSGNEQFF. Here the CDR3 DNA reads TGTGCCAGCAGCTTTCTTTACGGGAGTGGGAATGAGCAGTTCTTC.

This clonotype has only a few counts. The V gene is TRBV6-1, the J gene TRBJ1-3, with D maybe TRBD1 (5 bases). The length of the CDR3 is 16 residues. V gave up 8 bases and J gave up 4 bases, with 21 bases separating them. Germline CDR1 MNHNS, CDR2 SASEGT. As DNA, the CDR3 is TGTGCCAGCGCGCGGGACCGGGACCCAAAGGGAAACACCATATATTTT. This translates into CASARDRDPKGNTIYF.

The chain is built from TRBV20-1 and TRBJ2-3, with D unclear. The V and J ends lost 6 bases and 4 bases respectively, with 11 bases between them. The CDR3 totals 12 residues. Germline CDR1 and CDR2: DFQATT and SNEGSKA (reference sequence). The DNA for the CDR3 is TGCAGTGCCAGGAGTACCGCAGATACGCAGTATTTT. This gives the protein CSARSTADTQYF.